Below, one TCR beta chain is given with its context. The antigen remains unidentified. These data belong to a study of T cells after yellow fever vaccination. Study-wide findings and caveats: FACS-sorted repertoires could harbor abundant contaminating bulk-population clonotypes. Some clonotypes were seen in both the CD4 and the CD8 compartments. These made up a small share and likely arose from convergent recombination.

UMIs were added to TCR cDNA along with a universal primer site when it was made by 5'RACE template switching. Via MiXCR, TCRdb re-called the 5' RACE reads, giving one row per CDR3 protein. The repertoire holds some 600,000 distinct CDR3 sequences, with over 9% as singletons. Trimming took 4 bases from V and 5 from J; bases not matched to a gene: 11. The germline CDR1 and CDR2 sequences are MNHEY and SMNVEV (reference sequence). The CDR3 consists of 15 residues. The chain recombines TRBV27 with TRBJ2-7; TRBD2 matches at 7 bases. Specimen: PBMCs, collected on the day of the yellow fever booster vaccination. This receptor was identified in a man aged 25-40 years who received the YFV17D yellow fever vaccine. This chain's CDR3 is CASSSPDSGPDEQYF. The CDR3 nucleotides are TGTGCCAGCAGTTCCCCGGATAGCGGGCCCGACGAGCAGTACTTC.